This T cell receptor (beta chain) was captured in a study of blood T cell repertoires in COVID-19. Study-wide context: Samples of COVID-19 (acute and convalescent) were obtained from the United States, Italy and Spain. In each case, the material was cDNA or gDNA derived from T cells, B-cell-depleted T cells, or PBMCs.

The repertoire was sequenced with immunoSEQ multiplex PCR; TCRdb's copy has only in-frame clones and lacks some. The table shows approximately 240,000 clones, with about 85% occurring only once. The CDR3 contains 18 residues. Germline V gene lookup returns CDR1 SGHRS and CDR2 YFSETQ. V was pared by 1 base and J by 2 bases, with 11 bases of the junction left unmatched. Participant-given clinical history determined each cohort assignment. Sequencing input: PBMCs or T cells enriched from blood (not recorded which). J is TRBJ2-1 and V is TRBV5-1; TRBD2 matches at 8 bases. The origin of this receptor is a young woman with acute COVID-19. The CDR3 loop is CASSLRGGQPSTYNEQFF. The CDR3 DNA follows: TGCGCCAGCAGCTTGCGCGGGGGGCAACCCTCCACCTACAATGAGCAGTTCTTC.